This T cell receptor (beta chain) was profiled in a study of cytomegalovirus exposure and HLA in healthy donors (dated by TCRdb to 2016 to 2017). Study-level background: In an earlier analysis of 587 of the donors, about 270 Gb of sequence data and 120 million or so unique TCR beta sequences from 150 million to 200 million T cells were reported. Of the 350 to 400 genotyped donors, approximately 82% fell in the genetic ancestry cluster associated with self-reported Caucasian donors. Every repertoire in the discovery cohort had been generated on one and the same sequencing platform. Rather than using new phenotypic data, the later analysis identified candidate immune exposures from TCR beta sequences and from how often those sequences occurred across donors. Donor age, sex, ethnicity and CMV serostatus were compiled together with the repertoire data. Roughly 5 DR-DQ haplotypes were handled as single units for association and clustering, since linkage in the cohort was strong. Among roughly 400 genotyped donors of the cohort, an average of roughly 230,000 unique TCR beta nucleotide sequences was sequenced per donor, of which roughly 17% were non-productive. The study aimed to test whether cataloging public T cell receptors could reveal signatures of past pathogen exposure. Typing coverage differed by locus: A, B, C, DRB1 and DQB1 were typed in roughly 620-640 donors, DQA1 in 522, DPA1 in approximately 600, and DPB1 in around 440. The study profiled the T cell repertoires of approximately 700 subjects by immunosequencing and related them to cytomegalovirus serostatus. Roughly 300 gigabases of sequencing data and around 88 million unique TCR sequences made up an early release that covered about 640 HLA-typed donors. HLA typing included class I and class II loci at four-digit resolution. A separate validation cohort of some 130 different subjects was used in addition to the approximately 610-subject first cohort. In a later analysis, previously published TCR beta repertoires from several hundred donors were re-analyzed and high-resolution HLA genotyping was added so that TCR occurrence patterns could be studied. To decide whether each TCR beta V gene segment behaved as functional or pseudogenic, an earlier analysis of some 540 of the donors relied on high-throughput TCR beta sequencing. To predict cytomegalovirus infection status, the study brought together high-throughput TCR immunosequencing, statistical association of individual TCRs with disease status, and machine learning. Genome-wide SNP genotypes for about 65% of the 666 donors were used in a later genetic analysis, which treated that subset as a discovery cohort.

Study-wide conclusions, independent of this receptor: In a later genetic analysis, fewer N-insertions in productive TCRs were reported among donors in an Asian-associated ancestry cluster than the approximately 710-donor mean. Strong co-occurrence of HLA alleles, especially DR and DQ, made assigning TCR associations to individual alleles difficult. A later genetic analysis associated a missense DCLRE1C variant with V-gene and J-gene trimming of TCR beta chains, and an independent cohort replicated the association. Some 16 rarely observed V segments, including chromosome 9 orphons, were excluded from the earlier analysis of almost 600 of the donors because counts were too low. Presence/absence analyses assumed roughly uniform sequencing depth across donors, an assumption that may not hold. In a later analysis, several top co-occurrence clusters were reported to appear linked to parvovirus B19, influenza, CMV and Epstein-Barr virus. Three of the identified cytomegalovirus-associated TCR beta chains were confirmed in vitro to be specific for cytomegalovirus antigens. In both the original and validation cohorts, the classifier was reported to diagnose cytomegalovirus status with high specificity and sensitivity. According to the authors, the approach could potentially be generalized to other disease states and immunological phenotypes. An earlier analysis of around 500 of the donors showed that most TCR beta V segments appeared in productive rearrangements either about 87% or about 30% of the time, which broadly matched IMGT annotations. At a false discovery rate of 0.05, a later analysis linked 16,951 TCR beta sequences to specific HLA alleles. Correlated functional status among segregating V segments might reflect linkage disequilibrium, but an unknown experimental factor could not be ruled out. Most CMV-associated TCR beta chains appeared to be HLA-restricted in a later analysis, and the HLA associations seemed to be driven largely by CMV exposure. A further reported finding was that TCR beta sequences accurately predicted the HLA-A and HLA-B alleles for most subjects in the first cohort. The only immune exposure information available for the cohort was CMV serostatus. The study gave a list of more than 150 TCR beta chains associated with cytomegalovirus. In a later analysis, HLA-associated TCR beta chains showed more clonal expansion and lower generation probabilities than non-associated chains that were equally common. While some public TCRs were present in many individuals, most TCR sequences turned up only very rarely across donors. Only TCR beta chains were sequenced in this cohort, and the absence of alpha or paired-chain data limited detectable features. Because HLA typing was missing for some donors at each locus, association tests included only the typed subset. A cluster of highly shared sequence variants was judged likely to be a technical artifact of the sequencing pipeline. In a later analysis, TCR association rates were found to vary across HLA loci, with the most associated TCRs seen for DRB1 alleles and the fewest for HLA-C alleles.

The cohort was made up of 500 to 800 healthy bone marrow donors. All cohort members were sampled while nominally healthy, although unrecorded immune exposures were likely present. The donor tested CMV seronegative, placing the donor among the roughly 350 seronegative members of the cohort. A peripheral blood sample was provided by each donor, and peripheral blood mononuclear cells were used for TCR beta sequencing. The Qiagen DNeasy Blood Extraction Kit was used to extract genomic DNA from the blood cell samples. About this clone itself: Its antigen is currently not known.

The library was made by the immunoSEQ multiplex PCR assay. A mixture of 60 forward primers for TCR Vbeta segments and 13 reverse primers for TCR Jbeta segments was used in the multiplex PCR. Amplification of the CDR3 region of rearranged TCR beta genes was performed with a multiplex PCR assay on genomic DNA. The amplified TCR beta libraries were sequenced on the Illumina HiSeq System as 87-base-pair reads. The paper's data handling went like this. Across the 670 or so repertoires, a later analysis counted roughly 84 million unique TCR beta chains, 9 million to 14 million of which were shared by at least two donors. To remove PCR and sequencing errors, raw reads were error-corrected and collapsed into unique sequences using a nearest-neighbor algorithm that merged closely related sequences. To assign V, D and J gene segments, CDR3 sequences were aligned to IMGT reference sequences. For a sequence to be retained, a match of at least six nucleotides was required to both a V gene segment and a J gene segment. Rearrangements were classified as productive when the CDR3 lacked stop codons and remained in frame with V and J, and all other rearrangements were classified as non-productive. CDR3 was defined by IMGT convention, running from the second conserved V-encoded cysteine to the conserved J-encoded phenylalanine. The earlier analysis of fewer than 750 of the donors excluded sequences that lacked an unambiguous match to a single V gene segment. An earlier analysis of over 450 of the donors classified V segments as functional when productive rearrangements were above 56.7% and as segregating when the standard deviation between donors was above 5%. A statistical classification framework was developed to diagnose cytomegalovirus status using the catalog of TCR beta chain sequences. A later analysis assigned V and J genes by comparing TCR nucleotide sequences with IMGT/GENE-DB human TR gene sequences. Using the TCRdist pipeline, a later analysis assigned CDR3 sequences along with most-parsimonious VDJ recombination scenarios. In a later analysis, every TCR beta chain was defined by the combination of its CDR3 amino acid sequence and its V-gene family, and reads without a unique V-gene family were dropped. As a way to deal with suspected cross-contamination and a sequencing artifact, a later analysis dropped 592 nucleotide sequences that were highly shared and had low generation probability. A later analysis calculated a clonal expansion index for each public chain from normalized within-repertoire ranks of inferred template counts. In a later analysis, generation probabilities were computed with a VDJ recombination model fitted to out-of-frame rearrangements, and the resulting probabilities were checked against IGoR. In a later analysis, TCR-TCR, TCR-HLA and TCR-CMV co-occurrence was scored with hypergeometric tests, and a repertoire-size bias correction was applied to TCR pairs. False discovery rates were estimated in a later analysis by permuting HLA or CMV assignments 20 times. In a later analysis, co-occurring TCRs were grouped using DBSCAN, with TCRdist sequence similarity added in when clustering inside HLA-allele-positive subsets. Repertoires with fewer than 30,000 or more than 120,000 public chains, plus five repertoires with anomalous nucleotide sharing, were excluded from co-occurrence clustering. The clones in this table, taken by TCRdb from immuneACCESS, are in-frame only. Not every clone is retained; where verified, under half of the shortfall comes from an unresolved V gene, and the cause of the rest is unknown. Clonal size and the V and J genes are those of that table, whereas D and trimming came from the DNA. The table for this sample shows about 96,000 clones. The leading ten clones occupy 3.4% of the sample.

Material: PBMCs. This clonotype was sampled from a woman aged 25 to 39 in good health and CMV-seronegative.

The nucleotides read TGTGCCAGCAGTTACACCCCCGAGGGGGCCAACGTCCTGACTTTC. Its protein reads: CASSYTPEGANVLTF. This chain joins TRBV6-5 to TRBJ2-6, with no D gene named confidently. Taken from the germline V gene, the CDR1 and CDR2 loops are MNHEY and SVGAGI. Between the V and J ends, shortened by 2 bases and 4 bases respectively, the junction contains 9 bases. Taken from cysteine to phenylalanine, the CDR3 has 15 residues. Only the CDR3 DNA stays, 45 bases, in frame from base 1.